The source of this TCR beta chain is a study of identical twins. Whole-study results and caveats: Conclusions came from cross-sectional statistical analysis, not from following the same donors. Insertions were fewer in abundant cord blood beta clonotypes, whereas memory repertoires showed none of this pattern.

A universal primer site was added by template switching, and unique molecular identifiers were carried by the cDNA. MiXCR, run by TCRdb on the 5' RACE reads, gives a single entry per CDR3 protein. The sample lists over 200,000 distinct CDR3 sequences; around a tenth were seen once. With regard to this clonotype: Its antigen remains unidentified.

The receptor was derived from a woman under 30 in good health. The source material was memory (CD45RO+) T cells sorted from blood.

The CDR3 DNA reads TGTGCCAGCAGCGGACAGCGAACGTACAATGAGCAGTTCTTC. Amino acids: CASSGQRTYNEQFF. This chain connects TRBV2 to TRBJ2-1, with D perhaps matching TRBD1 (6 bases). Germline CDR1 and CDR2: SNHLY and FYNNEI. This CDR3 has 14 residues. Deletions cut 6 bases from V and 4 bases from J, with 13 bases between.